One and the same sample provided the 27 T cell receptor beta chains below, sequenced in a study of tissue T cells after allogeneic stem cell transplantation. Time point: mouse harvest day 14 after allogeneic transplant. Each mouse received 10^7 T-cell-depleted marrow cells plus 10^6 splenic CD5+ T cells by tail vein. Data came from immunoSEQ multiplex PCR; TCRdb stores just in-frame clones and leaves some out. The table has about 3,500 clones, about 49% seen once; the top ten hold roughly a fifth. Sample: gut tissue. The origin of the receptors is a female BALB/c mouse given C57BL/6 T cells with graft-versus-host disease after an allogeneic hematopoietic cell transplant.

Note on this clone: The germline and genes are mouse ones. The CDR3 extends 1 residue past the end of the read, so its final part is completed from the germline J gene. The chain recombines TRBV3 with TRBJ2-3; the D is unclear. Germline V CDR1 and CDR2: SNHLY, FYNGKV (reference sequence). V shed 2 bases and J shed 2 bases, with 5 bases lying between them. There are 13 residues in the CDR3. The covered CDR3 bases are TGTGCCAGCAGCTTACCATATGCAGAAACGCTGTAT. Residues: CASSLPYAETLY. The whole CDR3 sequence is CASSLPYAETLYF.

Regarding this clone: Genes here carry mouse names. The read stops 1 residue short of the end of the CDR3; the missing end is completed from the germline J gene. This chain uses TRBV26 with TRBJ2-7, with 14 bases identical to TRBD2. The CDR3 spans 16 residues. Germline trimming cut 0 bases from V and 4 bases from J; bases unmatched to any gene: 2. The germline V gene encodes CDR1 KGHPV and CDR2 FQNQEV (reference sequence). The CDR3 loop reads CASSLSGLGGRYEQYF. The sequenced part of the CDR3 DNA is TGTGCCAGCAGTCTGTCGGGACTGGGGGGGCGTTATGAACAGTAC.

By share of the sample, this clone is medium-sized. Genes and germline are mouse. From the germline J gene comes the end of the CDR3, since the read stops 1 residue before it. This chain uses TRBV15 with TRBJ2-3; 9 bases align to TRBD2. The germline V gene encodes CDR1 SGHND and CDR2 FRSKSL. The CDR3 contains 17 residues. Trimming took 1 base from V and 2 from J; bases not matched to a gene: 7. CDR3 bases read: TGTGCCAGCAGTTTAGGTGGGGGGGCGCGTTATGCAGAAACGCTGTAT. This codes for CASSLGGGARYAETLY. The whole CDR3 region reads CASSLGGGARYAETLYF.

With regard to this clone: These gene names are mouse names. Read sequence stops 1 residue before the CDR3 end, and the germline J gene provides the missing end. The gene calls are TRBV26 and TRBJ1-6; 9 bases line up with TRBD1. TRBJ1-6 counts as an open reading frame of uncertain function. Germline lookup yields CDR1 KGHPV and CDR2 FQNQEV (reference sequence). J lost 5 bases, V lost 6 bases, and 2 bases had no gene match. The CDR3 sequence is 14 residues long. The CDR3 spells CASSRQGDNSPLYF. Partial CDR3 DNA: TGTGCCAGCAGCAGACAGGGGGATAATTCGCCCCTCTAC.

This clone was found once. Mouse germline and gene names are used. The sequenced fragment ends 1 residue before the CDR3 boundary, so the rest is inferred from the germline J gene. The chain combines TRBV31 with TRBJ1-2; D is undetermined. Looked up from germline, CDR1 is GKSSPN and CDR2 is SITVG. V lost 0 bases and J 3 bases, leaving 8 bases between the germline ends. CDR3 length equals 13 residues. Incomplete CDR3 DNA: TGTGCCTGGAGTCTTCGGGAAGACTCCGACTACACC. Translated: CAWSLREDSDYT. The CDR3 in its entirety is CAWSLREDSDYTF.

This clone was counted a few times. All gene names here are mouse names. The read halts 1 residue ahead of the CDR3 end, with the missing end drawn from the germline J gene. The chain employs TRBV3 and TRBJ2-4; TRBD2 agrees at 9 bases. The germline gives CDR1 SNHLY, CDR2 FYNGKV (reference sequence). This CDR3 has 16 amino acids. V shed 3 bases, J shed 3 bases, and the junction held 7 bases outside the gene matches. This CDR3 is CASSLVGGARQNTLYF. Partial CDR3 DNA: TGTGCCAGCAGCTTGGTTGGGGGGGCGAGGCAAAACACCTTGTAC.

Concerning this clone: The gene names here belong to mouse. The read stops 1 residue short of the end of the CDR3; the missing end is completed from the germline J gene. The chain couples TRBV19 to TRBJ2-4; D perhaps matches TRBD1 (5 bases). In germline, CDR1 is FNHDT, CDR2 SITEND (reference sequence). This CDR3 region has 12 residues. Trimming left V 5 bases short and J 2 bases short, with 6 bases between. The chain's CDR3 is CASRDIQNTLYF. CDR3 DNA (partial): TGTGCCAGCAGGGACATTCAAAACACCTTGTAC. Variable domain in full (rest from reference TRBV19 and TRBJ2-4): GGIITQTPKFLIGQEGQKLTLKCQQNFNHDTMYWYRQDSGKGLRLIYYSITENDLQKGDLSEGYDASREKKSSFSLTVTSAQKNEMAVFLCASRDIQNTLYFGAGTRLSVL.

This clone was detected a few times. Gene names and germline refer to mouse. The read terminates 1 residue ahead of where the CDR3 ends, so the germline J gene completes it. V usage is TRBV1 and J usage is TRBJ2-7, with 9 bases aligning to TRBD2. CDR3 length equals 13 residues. The J segment lost 7 bases and the V segment lost 3 bases, leaving 4 bases of the junction unmatched. CDR1 NSQYPW and CDR2 LRSPGD come from the germline V gene (reference sequence). The DNA read from the CDR3 is TGCACCTGCAGTGCTGGGGGGGCGCGAGAACAGTAC. Protein product: CTCSAGGAREQY. The entire CDR3 sequence reads CTCSAGGAREQYF.

This clone was seen a few times. Each gene name is a mouse one. Read coverage stops 1 residue before the CDR3 terminus; the germline J gene supplies the remainder. The rearrangement links TRBV26 to TRBJ2-7; no definite D call. The CDR3 contains 11 residues. Germline-derived CDR1 and CDR2 are KGHPV and FQNQEV (reference sequence). Trimming took 0 bases from V and 3 from J, leaving 0 bases between them. CDR3 DNA, as far as it was read: TGTGCCAGCAGTCTGTCCTATGAACAGTAC. This sequence encodes CASSLSYEQY. The entire CDR3 is CASSLSYEQYF. The whole variable domain, remainder taken from reference TRBV26 and TRBJ2-7, is NSKVIQTPRYLVKGQGQKAKMRCIPEKGHPVVFWYQQNKNNEFKFLINFQNQEVLQQIDMTEKRFSAECPSNSPCSLEIQSSEAGDSALYLCASSLSYEQYFGPGTRLTVL.

With respect to this clone: Gene names refer to mouse genes. The CDR3 bases that were read are TGTGCCAGCAGTCTTACAGGGGCGCAAGACACCCAGTAC. Amino acids: CASSLTGAQDTQY. In full, the CDR3 is CASSLTGAQDTQYF. The chain has TRBV26 and TRBJ2-5, with TRBD1 matching over 7 bases. Sequencing ends 1 residue short of the CDR3 end; the germline J gene provides the rest. The germline V gene encodes CDR1 KGHPV and CDR2 FQNQEV (reference sequence). CDR3 size: 14 residues. The V and J ends lost 3 bases and 3 bases, in that order; junction bases with no gene match: 3. Full variable domain (missing parts from reference TRBV26 and TRBJ2-5): NSKVIQTPRYLVKGQGQKAKMRCIPEKGHPVVFWYQQNKNNEFKFLINFQNQEVLQQIDMTEKRFSAECPSNSPCSLEIQSSEAGDSALYLCASSLTGAQDTQYFGPGTRLLVL.

As for this clone: The gene names here belong to mouse. The CDR3 is cut off 1 residue early in the read; its end comes from the germline J gene. J is TRBJ1-4 and V is TRBV12-1; D gene uncertain. V lost 0 bases and J lost 8, with 6 bases in between. The germline V gene encodes CDR1 SGHSN and CDR2 HYEKVE. The CDR3 is 12 residues long. CDR3 loop: CASSLDGERLFF. Partial CDR3 DNA: TGTGCCAGCTCTCTCGACGGGGAAAGATTATTT.

As regards this clone: Genes and germline are mouse. The CDR3 end falls 1 residue outside the read, so it is completed with the germline J gene. The V call is TRBV3, the J call TRBJ1-3; D remains unclear. The germline CDR1 and CDR2 sequences are SNHLY and FYNGKV (reference sequence). The length of the CDR3 is 14 residues. V was clipped by 2 bases and J by 0 bases, with 5 bases between them. The covered CDR3 bases are TGTGCCAGCAGCTTACAACTTTCTGGAAATACGCTCTAT. Its protein is CASSLQLSGNTLY. The full CDR3 protein is CASSLQLSGNTLYF. Complete variable domain (other parts from reference TRBV3 and TRBJ1-3): GPKVLQIPSHQIIDMGQMVTLNCDPVSNHLYFYWYKQILGQQMEFLVNFYNGKVMEKSKLFKDQFSVERPDGSYFTLKIQPTALEDSAVYFCASSLQLSGNTLYFGEGSRLIVV.

As concerns this clone: The gene symbols are mouse symbols. The DNA read from the CDR3 is TGTGCCAGCAGTCCCCCACTGGGGGCAAACCAAGACACCCAGTAC. Its translation: CASSPPLGANQDTQY. The whole CDR3 protein reads CASSPPLGANQDTQYF. The chain has TRBV26 and TRBJ2-5, with 8 bases fitting TRBD2. Read sequence stops 1 residue before the CDR3 end, and the germline J gene provides the missing end. Germline V gene lookup returns CDR1 KGHPV and CDR2 FQNQEV (reference sequence). CDR3 length: 16 residues. J was trimmed by 0 bases and V by 4 bases; bases with no gene match: 6. Variable domain in full (rest from reference TRBV26 and TRBJ2-5): NSKVIQTPRYLVKGQGQKAKMRCIPEKGHPVVFWYQQNKNNEFKFLINFQNQEVLQQIDMTEKRFSAECPSNSPCSLEIQSSEAGDSALYLCASSPPLGANQDTQYFGPGTRLLVL.

In regard to this clone: The genes and germline here are from mouse. Coverage ceases 1 residue before the CDR3 finishes, and the germline J gene fills in the end. J is TRBJ2-4 and V is TRBV19; perhaps TRBD1 as D (6 bases). With 5 bases removed from V and 0 bases from J, the gap between germline ends came to 10 bases. There are 14 residues in the CDR3. Germline V gives CDR1 FNHDT, CDR2 SITEND (reference sequence). CDR3 DNA (partial): TGTGCCAGCAGCAACAGGGCTAGTCAAAACACCTTGTAC. It codes for CASSNRASQNTLY. The CDR3 in full is CASSNRASQNTLYF.

Only a few counts were recorded for this clone. Gene names are mouse gene names. The CDR3 end falls 1 residue outside the read, so it is completed with the germline J gene. The chain uses TRBV26 and TRBJ2-5; 7 bases agree with TRBD2. V gave up 6 bases and J gave up 0 bases; unmatched junction bases: 6. This CDR3 is 15 amino acids long. Germline CDR1 reads KGHPV; CDR2 reads FQNQEV (reference sequence). The CDR3 protein is CASSRLGSNQDTQYF. CDR3 DNA, as far as it was read: TGTGCCAGCAGCCGACTGGGCTCTAACCAAGACACCCAGTAC.

About this clone: The gene symbols are mouse symbols. The observed sequence ends 1 residue before the CDR3 terminus, with the missing tail filled in from the germline J gene. The chain joins TRBV26 to TRBJ2-1; D gene ambiguous. V lost 2 bases, J lost 3 bases, and 5 bases lay in between. The CDR3 has 13 residues. Germline CDR1 reads KGHPV; CDR2 reads FQNQEV (reference sequence). The sequenced part of the CDR3 DNA is TGTGCCAGCAGTCTGGCAGGCTATGCTGAGCAGTTC. It specifies CASSLAGYAEQF. The full CDR3 reads CASSLAGYAEQFF.

As concerns this clone: These gene names are mouse names. The sequenced fragment ends 1 residue before the CDR3 boundary, so the rest is inferred from the germline J gene. The J gene is TRBJ2-4, the V gene TRBV3; 7 bases are a match to TRBD1. The CDR3 has 13 residues. Unmatched junction bases numbered 3, after V lost 5 bases and J lost 4 bases. CDR1 and CDR2 from the germline V gene are SNHLY and FYNGKV (reference sequence). This CDR3 is CASSPGQENTLYF. CDR3 DNA, as far as it was read: TGTGCCAGCAGCCCAGGACAGGAAAACACCTTGTAC. Full variable domain (outside the CDR3, taken from reference TRBV3 and TRBJ2-4): GPKVLQIPSHQIIDMGQMVTLNCDPVSNHLYFYWYKQILGQQMEFLVNFYNGKVMEKSKLFKDQFSVERPDGSYFTLKIQPTALEDSAVYFCASSPGQENTLYFGAGTRLSVL.

In the case of this clone: All gene names here are mouse names. From the germline J gene comes the end of the CDR3, since the read stops 1 residue before it. V gene TRBV26 combines with J gene TRBJ2-2, with TRBD2 identical over 9 bases. V lost 2 bases, J lost 6 bases, and 4 bases stayed unmatched. Germline V gene data show CDR1 as KGHPV and CDR2 as FQNQEV (reference sequence). The CDR3 has 15 residues. CDR3 DNA, as far as it was read: TGTGCCAGCAGTCTGCTGGGGGGGTCCCCCGGGCAGCTCTAC. Encoded protein: CASSLLGGSPGQLY. The CDR3 as a whole reads CASSLLGGSPGQLYF.

In the case of this clone: The gene names given are mouse names. The CDR3 extends 1 residue past the end of the read, so its final part is completed from the germline J gene. This chain joins TRBV12-1 and TRBJ1-1, with D unclear. Germline V CDR1 and CDR2: SGHSN, HYEKVE. The CDR3 length is 14 residues. Trimming removed 0 bases at V and 4 bases at J, with 11 bases between. The DNA read from the CDR3 is TGTGCCAGCTCTCTCGAAGGCGGGGTCACAGAAGTCTTC. This sequence encodes CASSLEGGVTEVF. The whole CDR3 is CASSLEGGVTEVFF. The full variable domain, with the rest looked up from reference TRBV12-1 and TRBJ1-1, is DSGVVQSPRHIIKEKGGRSVLTCIPISGHSNVVWYQQTLGKELKFLIQHYEKVERDKGFLPSRFSVQQFDDYHSEMNMSALELEDSAMYFCASSLEGGVTEVFFGKGTRLTVV.

As for this clone: An end of the junction does not agree with germline; a read error may underlie this. Each gene name is a mouse one. Read sequence stops 1 residue before the CDR3 end, and the germline J gene provides the missing end. The chain employs TRBV13-1 and TRBJ1-4, with 9 bases aligning to TRBD1. CDR1 NSHNY and CDR2 SYGAGN come from the germline V gene. CDR3 size: 14 residues. CDR3 residues: CASGEQGADERLFF. CDR3 DNA, as far as it was read: TGTGCCAGCGGTGAACAGGGGGCCGACGAAAGATTATTT.

The table lists this clone with a few counts. Any gene name here is a mouse gene name. The read stops 1 residue short of the end of the CDR3; the missing end is completed from the germline J gene. This chain connects TRBV16 to TRBJ2-7; 9 bases fit TRBD2. This CDR3 spans 15 amino acids. The germline V gene has CDR1 SGHSA and CDR2 FRNQAP. With 5 bases clipped from V and 2 bases from J, the junction kept 7 bases outside the gene matches. This CDR3 reads CASSIGGLGAYEQYF. CDR3 DNA, as far as it was read: TGTGCAAGCAGCATAGGGGGACTGGGCGCCTATGAACAGTAC.

This clone was counted a single time. Gene names are mouse gene names. The read ends 1 residue early relative to the CDR3; the germline J gene fills the gap. The chain has TRBV13-2 and TRBJ1-5, with 8 bases identical to TRBD1. This CDR3 is built from 14 residues. The V gene end was trimmed by 5 bases and the J gene end by 3 bases; junction bases not matched to a gene: 4. CDR1 is NNHNN, CDR2 SYGAGS, per germline (reference sequence). The CDR3 DNA, read in part, is TGTGCCAGCGGCGGACAGGGCGGCAACCAGGCTCCGCTT. Its protein product is CASGGQGGNQAPL. The full CDR3 is CASGGQGGNQAPLF.

As to this clone: Genes and germline come from the mouse. The sequenced part of the CDR3 DNA is TGTGCCTGGAGTCTAGGATCTGGGGTCTACACCGGGCAGCTCTAC. As protein: CAWSLGSGVYTGQLY. The entire CDR3 is CAWSLGSGVYTGQLYF. The chain uses TRBV31 and TRBJ2-2; a possible D gene is TRBD2 (6 bases). The CDR3 is cut off 1 residue early in the read; its end comes from the germline J gene. Per germline, CDR1 GKSSPN and CDR2 SITVG. The V end was cut by 0 bases, the J end by 3 bases, with 14 bases between. This CDR3 is 16 amino acids long.

This clone appeared a few times. Gene names are mouse gene names. The read is 1 residue too short to cover the CDR3 end, so that end is filled in from the germline J gene. The chain joins TRBV13-3 to TRBJ1-2; 10 bases are shared with TRBD1. Germline-derived CDR1 and CDR2 are NNHDY and SYVADS. The trim removed 4 bases at V and 3 bases at J, leaving 3 bases unmatched. There are 14 residues in the CDR3. Partial CDR3 DNA: TGTGCCAGCAGTTTGACAGGGGGCGACTCCGACTACACC. It encodes CASSLTGGDSDYT. In full, the CDR3 is CASSLTGGDSDYTF.

This clone counts as medium-sized. Germline and genes: mouse. The sequence runs out 1 residue before the end of the CDR3; the remainder is reconstructed from the germline J gene. The chain carries TRBV13-3 and TRBJ1-1, with TRBD1 matching over 9 bases. This CDR3 region has 12 residues. Trimming took 5 bases from V and 8 from J; bases not matched to a gene: 4. Germline CDR1 and CDR2: NNHDY and SYVADS. The CDR3 sequence is CASSGTGREVFF. CDR3 bases read: TGTGCCAGCAGCGGGACAGGGAGGGAAGTCTTC.

Remarks on this clone: Germline and genes: mouse. Coverage ceases 1 residue before the CDR3 finishes, and the germline J gene fills in the end. This sequence joins TRBV14 and TRBJ2-1; D is possibly TRBD1 (6 bases). The CDR3 has 13 amino acids. Trimming took 7 bases from V and 0 from J, leaving 8 bases between them. Germline-derived CDR1 and CDR2 are SGHDT and FRDEAV. The CDR3 bases that were read are TGTGCCAGCCACAGGGTTAACTATGCTGAGCAGTTC. It is translated as CASHRVNYAEQF. The full-length CDR3 reads as CASHRVNYAEQFF.

With respect to this clone: The listed genes are named as in mouse. The read halts 1 residue ahead of the CDR3 end, with the missing end drawn from the germline J gene. The rearrangement joins TRBV31 to TRBJ1-6; D uncertain. TRBJ1-6 is an ORF; its function is uncertain. There are 13 residues in the CDR3. Looked up from germline, CDR1 is GKSSPN and CDR2 is SITVG. V was trimmed by 3 bases and J by 0 bases, leaving 3 bases between them. This CDR3 is CAWRFSYNSPLYF. Incomplete CDR3 DNA: TGTGCCTGGAGGTTTTCCTATAATTCGCCCCTCTAC.